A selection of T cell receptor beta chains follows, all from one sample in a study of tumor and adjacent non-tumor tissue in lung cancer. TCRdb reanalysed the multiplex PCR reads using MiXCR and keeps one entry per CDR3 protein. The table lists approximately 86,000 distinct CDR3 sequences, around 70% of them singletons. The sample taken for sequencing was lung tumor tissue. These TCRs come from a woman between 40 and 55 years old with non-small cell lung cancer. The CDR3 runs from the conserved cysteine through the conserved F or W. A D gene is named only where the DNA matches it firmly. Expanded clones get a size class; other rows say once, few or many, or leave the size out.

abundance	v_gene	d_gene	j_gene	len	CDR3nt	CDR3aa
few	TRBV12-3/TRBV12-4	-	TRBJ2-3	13	TGTGCCAGCAGTTTCGGGGCAGATCGGCCCCAGTATTTT	CASSFGADRPQYF
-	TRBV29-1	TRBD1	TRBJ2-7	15	TGCAGCGCTGAAAGCTGGGACAGGTGCAAATACGAGCAGTACTTC	CSAESWDRCKYEQYF
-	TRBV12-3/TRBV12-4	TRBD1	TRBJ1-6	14	TGTGCCGACAGAGCCGGACAGGGGGGTTCACCCCTCCACTTT	CADRAGQGGSPLHF
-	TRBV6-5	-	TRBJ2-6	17	TGTGCCAGCAGCAGAGAGGGAAGCTACTCTGGGGCCTACGTCCTGAATTTC	CASSREGSYSGAYVLNF
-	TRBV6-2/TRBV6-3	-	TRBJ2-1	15	TGTGCCAGCAGTTACAGGGAGCGGCGGAATAATGAGCAGTTCTTC	CASSYRERRNNEQFF
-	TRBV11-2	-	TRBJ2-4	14	TGTGCCATCAGCCTCACTGGCAGAAAAAACATTCAGTACTTC	CAISLTGRKNIQYF
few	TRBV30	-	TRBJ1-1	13	TGTGTCTGGAGTGACCCAGGGAAAACTGAAGCTTTCTTT	CVWSDPGKTEAFF
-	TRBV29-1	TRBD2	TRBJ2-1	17	TGTAGCGTTGATCGCTCTCCCGGGACTAGCGTCAACAATGAGCAGTTCTTC	CSVDRSPGTSVNNEQFF
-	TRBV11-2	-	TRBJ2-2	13	TGTGTCAGTAGTCCCCGTGGAGACGGGAAGCTGTTTTTT	CVSSPRGDGKLFF
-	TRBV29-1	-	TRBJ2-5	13	TGCAGCGCGGAGGGGAAAAACCAAGAGGCCCACTACTTC	CSAEGKNQEAHYF
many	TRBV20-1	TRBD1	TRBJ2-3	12	TGCAGTGCTAGGGACAGGGTTGATACGCAGTATTTT	CSARDRVDTQYF
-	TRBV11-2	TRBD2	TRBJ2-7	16	TGTGCCAGCAGCTTGGGACTAGCGGGAGATCATTATGAGCAGTACTTC	CASSLGLAGDHYEQYF
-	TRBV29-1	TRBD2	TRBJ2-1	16	TGCAGCCTTGAAGCAATGACTAACGGGAGGGAGGGTGAGCAGTTCTTC	CSLEAMTNGREGEQFF
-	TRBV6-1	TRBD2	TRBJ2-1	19	TGTGCCAGCGGTAAATGGACTAGCGGGAGATTGGGCTCCTACAATGAGCAGTTCTTC	CASGKWTSGRLGSYNEQFF
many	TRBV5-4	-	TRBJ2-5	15	TGTGCCAGCAGCTTGGCCCTACGACAGGAGGAGACCCAGTACTTC	CASSLALRQEETQYF
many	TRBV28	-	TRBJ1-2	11	TGTGCCAGCAGCCGAAACTATGGCTACACCTTC	CASSRNYGYTF